The T cell receptor (beta chain) described here comes from a study of cytomegalovirus exposure and HLA in healthy donors. Points from the study as a whole: Roughly even sequencing depth across donors was the assumption behind the presence/absence analyses.

This clone was seen once. Its antigen is currently unknown. PCR used 60 Vbeta primers and 13 Jbeta primers. Only in-frame clones appear in the TCRdb table, and some are missing; sequencing was by immunoSEQ multiplex PCR. The sample has about 180,000 clones; about four fifths are singletons. The sequence derives from a woman between 18 and 29 years old in good health and CMV-seropositive. The sequencing sample was made of PBMCs.

The CDR3 is CASSLEGAGETQYF. The CDR3 region has the DNA TGTGCCAGCAGCCTCGAAGGGGCTGGAGAGACCCAGTACTTC. This chain links TRBV28 with TRBJ2-5; D might be TRBD1 (5 bases). The CDR3 sequence is 14 residues long. Per the germline V gene, CDR1 is MDHEN and CDR2 is SYDVKM. V lost 6 bases to trimming and J lost 4 bases, with 15 bases between them.